This TCR beta chain is drawn from a study of T cell repertoires in cytomegalovirus infection. In the study overall: Both CMV infection and a matching HLA type were indicated by public TCR beta signatures. The study's findings and limits: Ex vivo responses were dominated by HLA-C-restricted CMV-specific TCR beta clonotypes. Of the TCR beta families, the public ones yielded a cumulative frequency that identified carriers of CMV plus the relevant HLA.

Germline V gene data show CDR1 as KGHDR and CDR2 as SFDVKD. The germline V and J ends were trimmed by 4 bases and 1 base, with 7 bases remaining between them. The CDR3 loop spans 14 amino acids. This clonotype was detected a few times. What it binds is unknown. MiXCR, applied by TCRdb to the reads, yields one record per CDR3 protein. The data show 350,000 to 500,000 distinct CDR3 sequences, roughly 30% seen once. This sequence originates from a human donor in good health (CMV status not recorded). Some clones in this sample may be carry-over from other donors' samples. The source material was PBMCs. The chain couples TRBV24-1 to TRBJ1-5; maybe TRBD1 (6 bases). CDR3 residues: CATSDTGSNQPQHF. CDR3 in DNA: TGTGCCACCAGTGACACAGGGAGCAATCAGCCCCAGCATTTT.